This T cell receptor (beta chain) was observed in a study of OX40 agonist ivuxolimab in advanced cancers. Looking at the study overall: Given to patients was ivuxolimab, an agonistic anti-OX40 (CD134) antibody. Dose-escalation cases comprised hepatocellular carcinoma, melanoma, renal cell or head and neck cancer.

Broader study findings: In CD8+ T cells, expanded clones were on average more numerous than in CD4+.

Samples of blood were obtained at baseline, on cycle 4 day 1, and on cycle 7 day 1. This clone occurred once. Its antigen is not identified. Assay used: immunoSEQ multiplex PCR; TCRdb lists only in-frame clones, some missing. The sample carries some 65,000 clones, about 77% recorded once. This CDR3 contains 15 residues. From germline, CDR1 is MDHEN and CDR2 SYDVKM. The V and J ends lost 4 bases and 4 bases, in that order; junction bases with no gene match: 8. The chain joins TRBV28 to TRBJ2-3, with TRBD1 identical over 7 bases. The sequenced sample was CD4+ or CD8+ T cells sorted from blood, obtained in a trial of the OX40 agonist ivuxolimab. The receptor's source is an adult with an advanced solid tumor such as melanoma, head and neck, liver or kidney cancer. The CDR3 DNA reads as TGTGCCAGCAGTTCTCTTCGACAGGGTCCAGATACGCAGTATTTT. Protein: CASSSLRQGPDTQYF.